The following is a T cell receptor (beta chain) sequence with its context. Its antigen is not yet known. Base-call qualities are not available, and no considerably larger clone is one nucleotide away. This sample was included in a study of cytomegalovirus exposure and HLA in healthy donors (TCRdb year 2017). Regarding the study in general: According to a later analysis, one platform produced both the roughly 130 validation repertoires and the 670 or so repertoires of the first cohort. A separate validation cohort of about 110 different subjects was used in addition to the approximately 640-subject first cohort. The study was designed to test whether signatures of past pathogen exposure could be identified by cataloging public T cell receptors. To predict cytomegalovirus infection status, the study brought together high-throughput TCR immunosequencing, statistical association of individual TCRs with disease status, and machine learning.

What the work shows at the level of the full study, not this receptor alone: Of the cluster scores, 90% to 95% were above 0 in a later analysis, which found that TCRs clustered in the first cohort also tended to co-occur in the 120 or so validation repertoires. A few of the identified cytomegalovirus-associated TCR beta chains were confirmed in vitro to be specific for cytomegalovirus antigens. The study listed 150 to 200 TCR beta chains as associated with cytomegalovirus. According to the authors, the approach could potentially be generalized to other disease states and immunological phenotypes. In both the original and validation cohorts, the classifier was reported to diagnose cytomegalovirus status with high specificity and sensitivity. All 120 or so repertoires were used to score co-occurrence in the validation cohort in a later analysis, because that analysis had no HLA typing for the cohort. Across donors, most TCR sequences were observed very rarely, whereas some public TCRs were present in many individuals.

Preparation of the library involved the immunoSEQ multiplex PCR assay. On the authors' methods: A statistical classification framework was built to diagnose cytomegalovirus status from the catalog of TCR beta chain sequences. What TCRdb holds here is the immuneACCESS table cut down to in-frame rearrangements. Part of the clones is not present; checked against another copy, under half of the missing clones reflect an unresolved V gene, and the others are unexplained. The V and J calls and the clone size are those of that table, but D and trimming were determined from the DNA. For this sample the table gives more than 140,000 clones, of which roughly 91% were detected only once. The ten largest clones add up to approximately 3.2% of the sample. From the germline V gene (reference sequence), CDR1 is MNHNY and CDR2 is SVGAGI. Trimming takes 2 bases from V and 4 bases from J, and the germline ends sit 12 bases apart. The CDR3 goes from the cysteine to the phenylalanine over 15 residues. Only CDR3 DNA remains: 45 bases, in frame from the first base.

Separate from the roughly 650-subject first cohort, the validation cohort of 90 to 150 subjects was the group to which the donors belonged. The TCR comes from a woman aged 18-29 years in good health and CMV-seropositive. The sequenced sample was PBMCs. This receptor chain uses TRBV6-6 and TRBJ1-5, with no confident D gene call. The bases read TGTGCCAGCAGTTACGAGGATTCCAAGAATCAGCCCCAGCATTTT. Protein translation: CASSYEDSKNQPQHF.